This TCR beta chain was recorded in a study of Graves' ophthalmopathy and Graves' hyperthyroidism. Background on the study: Before any treatment was given, at initial diagnosis, peripheral blood was collected.

The authors amplified TCR beta CDR3 regions, and they did so from RNA transcripts for repertoire sequencing. RT-PCR with HTBI primers came first, then second-round multiplex PCR. TCRdb re-analysed the multiplex PCR reads in MiXCR, keeping a single row per CDR3 protein. In the table there are about 370,000 distinct CDR3 sequences, about 18% of which are singletons. This clonotype was seen many times. Its antigen is currently unknown. PBMCs originated in less than 11 ml of fresh peripheral blood. Findings and caveats of the study: Most thyroid clonotypes with frequency above 0.001 were detected in blood too.

The CDR3 runs to 17 residues. With V trimmed by 3 bases and J by 2 bases, 5 bases remained unmatched. Germline lookup yields CDR1 MGHRA and CDR2 YSYEKL. The chain links TRBV4-1 to TRBJ2-7; TRBD2 agrees at 15 bases. The sample consisted of peripheral blood. This TCR was recovered from an adult woman with stable Graves' hyperthyroidism. CDR3 amino acids: CASSQSGLAGGPYEQYF. CDR3 DNA sequence: TGCGCCAGCAGCCAGTCAGGACTAGCGGGAGGGCCCTACGAGCAGTACTTC.